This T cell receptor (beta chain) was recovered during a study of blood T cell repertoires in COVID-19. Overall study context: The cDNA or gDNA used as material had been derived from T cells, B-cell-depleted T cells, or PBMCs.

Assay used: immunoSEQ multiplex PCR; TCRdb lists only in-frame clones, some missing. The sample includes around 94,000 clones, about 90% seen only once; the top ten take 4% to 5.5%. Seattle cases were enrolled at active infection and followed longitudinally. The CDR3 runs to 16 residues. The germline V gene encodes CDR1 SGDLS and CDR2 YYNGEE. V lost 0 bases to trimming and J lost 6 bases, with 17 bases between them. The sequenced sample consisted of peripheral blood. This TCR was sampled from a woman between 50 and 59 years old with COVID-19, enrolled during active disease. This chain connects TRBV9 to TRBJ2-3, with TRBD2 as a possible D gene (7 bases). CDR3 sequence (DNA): TGTGCCAGCAGCGTAGTAGGGGGGGGCCACGAGGATACGCAGTATTTT. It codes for CASSVVGGGHEDTQYF.